This TCR beta chain emerged from a study of shared T cell receptors in the human thymus (dated by TCRdb to the early 2020s). Regarding the study in general: The study examined how self-reactive, shared T-cell receptor alpha chains are generated in the human thymus.

From V the trimming removes 4 bases and from J it removes 4 bases, while the gene matches leave 4 bases of the junction unaccounted for. The CDR1 and CDR2 encoded by the germline V gene are SGHAT and FQNNGV. From the cysteine through the phenylalanine, the CDR3 covers 15 amino acids. Only the CDR3 DNA is retained, 45 bases long and in frame from the first base. Receptor amplification or capture employed the immunoSEQ multiplex PCR assay. Not all clones reach the TCRdb copy of this immuneACCESS table, which keeps in-frame sequences only. Checked studies attribute under half of the gap to unresolved V genes and leave the rest unexplained. A total of approximately 660,000 clones appear in this sample, approximately 87% of them only once. The ten most abundant clones make up 0.0095% to 0.013% of the sample. As for this clone: Its target antigen remains unknown. Base qualities are not recorded, but no much larger clone differs from it by a single base.

The sample was also linked to a second study, of human thymus T cells. As the second study states: The donors were immunologically healthy infants in Finland who had open corrective cardiac surgery for congenital heart defects. Thymus tissue was obtained as surgical resects removed during corrective cardiac surgery. Both the thymic and the peripheral blood repertoires appeared to show biased V and J gene segment usage. According to the related research, thymic TCR repertoires were highly overlapping among unrelated individuals. The study characterized TCR alpha and beta repertoires from eight infant thymus samples and a few related peripheral blood samples. The cohort included about 6 male and a couple of female infants, with donor ages spanning 7 to 244 days. Thymocytes were released mechanically from tissue and stored at -70 °C as pellets of roughly 8.5-32 million cells. A QIAsymphony instrument was used to extract genomic DNA from the frozen cell pellets. The immunoSEQ multiplex PCR assay was used to amplify the TCRB and TCRAD loci from a standardized quantity of quality-controlled genomic DNA. The V(D)J region was spanned by amplicons of a length sufficient to cover the CDR3 and to identify V and J genes. The commercial immunoSEQ service was used to sequence amplicons on an Illumina platform. Primer bias and sequencing errors were corrected using previously described methods, and TCRAD and TCRB definitions followed the IMGT database. Repertoires were analysed with immunoSEQ Analyzer 3.0 and VDJTools, covering basic statistics, V/J segment usage, diversity estimates, rarefaction and pairwise overlap. Diversity was estimated with Chao1, ChaoE, Efron-Thisted, Shannon and inverse Simpson indices, and also on datasets down-sampled to the smallest sample. Repertoire overlap used strict matching of CDR3 nucleotide sequence, V gene and J gene, with Jaccard-based multidimensional scaling clustering. Thymus samples yielded on average roughly 790,000 unique TCRB clonotypes, compared with 65,000 to 100,000 from blood samples.

Sequenced: thymocytes. The clonotype originates from a boy under two years old with a congenital heart defect. Donor details come from another sample of the same person, matched by shared clones. The sequence joins TRBV11-2 to TRBJ2-1, with 10 junctional bases fitting TRBD1. The nucleotide sequence is TGTGCCAGCAGCTCCCCGGGACAGGGGTACAATGAGCAGTTCTTC. This sequence encodes CASSSPGQGYNEQFF.